The TCR beta chain under discussion was sequenced for a study of blood T cell repertoires in COVID-19. Whole-study context: In each case, the material was cDNA or gDNA derived from T cells, B-cell-depleted T cells, or PBMCs.

The table came from immunoSEQ multiplex PCR; TCRdb's copy has only in-frame clones and leaves some out. The data contain 65,000 to 80,000 clones, 75% to 90% of them seen just once; the ten biggest clones take up roughly 10%. Material for sequencing was peripheral blood. This clonotype originated in a human donor in a cohort sampled during active COVID-19.

CDR3 residues: CASSLWGAETQYF. The CDR3 DNA reads TGTGCCAGCAGCTTGTGGGGCGCGGAGACCCAGTACTTC. The rearrangement links TRBV5-4 to TRBJ2-5; TRBD1 might be the D (5 bases). V was cut by 1 base and J by 5 bases, with 9 bases left in between. The CDR3 contains 13 residues. The germline V gene encodes CDR1 SGHNT and CDR2 YYREEE (reference sequence).